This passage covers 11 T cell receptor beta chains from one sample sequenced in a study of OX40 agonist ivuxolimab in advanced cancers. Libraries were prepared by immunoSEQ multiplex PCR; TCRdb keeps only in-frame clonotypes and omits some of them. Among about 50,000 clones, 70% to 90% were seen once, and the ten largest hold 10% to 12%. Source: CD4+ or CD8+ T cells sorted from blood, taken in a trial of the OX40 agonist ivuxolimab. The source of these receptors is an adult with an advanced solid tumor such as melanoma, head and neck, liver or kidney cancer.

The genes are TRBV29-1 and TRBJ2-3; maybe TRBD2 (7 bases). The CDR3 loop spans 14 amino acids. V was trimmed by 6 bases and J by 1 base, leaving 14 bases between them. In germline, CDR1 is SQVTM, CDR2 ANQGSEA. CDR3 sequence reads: CSVSRGAGTDTQYF. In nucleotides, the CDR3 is TGCAGCGTGAGTCGGGGGGCGGGCACAGATACGCAGTATTTT.

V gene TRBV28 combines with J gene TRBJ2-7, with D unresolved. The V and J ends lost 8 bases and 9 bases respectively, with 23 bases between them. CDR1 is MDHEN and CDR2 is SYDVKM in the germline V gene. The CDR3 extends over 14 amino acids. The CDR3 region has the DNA TGTGCCAGCGCCCTCCAAATCGAAGTTTCGGGGCAGTACTTC. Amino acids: CASALQIEVSGQYF.

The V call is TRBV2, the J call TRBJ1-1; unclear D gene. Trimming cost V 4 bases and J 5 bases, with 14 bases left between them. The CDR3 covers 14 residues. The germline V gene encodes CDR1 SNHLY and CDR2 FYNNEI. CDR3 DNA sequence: TGTGCCAGCAGTGCGGACGCCTCGGCAACTGAAGCTTTCTTT. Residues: CASSADASATEAFF.

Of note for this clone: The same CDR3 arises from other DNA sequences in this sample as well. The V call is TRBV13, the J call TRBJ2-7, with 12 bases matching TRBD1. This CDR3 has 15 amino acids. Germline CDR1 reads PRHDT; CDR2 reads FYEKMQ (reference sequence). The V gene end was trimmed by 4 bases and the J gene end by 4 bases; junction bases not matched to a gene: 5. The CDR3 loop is CASSSGTGGSYEQYF. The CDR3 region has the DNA TGTGCCAGCAGCTCCGGGACAGGGGGCTCTTACGAGCAGTACTTC.

CDR3 nucleotides: TGTGCCAGCAGCCAAGGGATGGGGGGCCGGCAGCCCCAGCATTTT. It specifies CASSQGMGGRQPQHF. The chain joins TRBV4-2 to TRBJ1-5, with D possibly being TRBD1 (6 bases). The CDR3 sequence is 15 residues long. Trimming cost V 1 base and J 7 bases, with 14 bases left between them. Germline V CDR1 and CDR2: LGHNA, YNFKEQ.

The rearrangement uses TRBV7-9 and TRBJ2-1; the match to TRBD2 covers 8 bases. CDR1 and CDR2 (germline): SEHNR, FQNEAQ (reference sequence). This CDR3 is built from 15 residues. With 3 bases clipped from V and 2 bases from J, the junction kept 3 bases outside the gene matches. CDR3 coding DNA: TGTGCCAGCAGCTTCGACGGGGGGGCCTACAATGAGCAGTTCTTC. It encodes CASSFDGGAYNEQFF. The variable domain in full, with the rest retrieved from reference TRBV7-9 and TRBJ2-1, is DTGVSQNPRHKITKRGQNVTFRCDPISEHNRLYWYRQTLGQGPEFLTYFQNEAQLEKSRLLSDRFSAERPKGSFSTLEIQRTEQGDSAMYLCASSFDGGAYNEQFFGPGTRLTVL.

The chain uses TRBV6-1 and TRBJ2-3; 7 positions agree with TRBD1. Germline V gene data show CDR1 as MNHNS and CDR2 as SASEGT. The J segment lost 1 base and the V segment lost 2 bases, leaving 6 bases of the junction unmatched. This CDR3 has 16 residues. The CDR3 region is CASSELTGQRTDTQYF. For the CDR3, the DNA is TGTGCCAGCAGTGAATTGACGGGACAGCGCACAGATACGCAGTATTTT.

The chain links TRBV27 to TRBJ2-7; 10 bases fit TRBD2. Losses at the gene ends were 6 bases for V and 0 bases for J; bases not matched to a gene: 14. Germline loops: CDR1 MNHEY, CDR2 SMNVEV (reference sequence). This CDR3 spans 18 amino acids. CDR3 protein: CASSREGLAYRTSYEQYF. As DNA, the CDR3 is TGTGCCAGCAGCCGGGAGGGACTAGCGTACCGAACCTCCTACGAGCAGTACTTC.

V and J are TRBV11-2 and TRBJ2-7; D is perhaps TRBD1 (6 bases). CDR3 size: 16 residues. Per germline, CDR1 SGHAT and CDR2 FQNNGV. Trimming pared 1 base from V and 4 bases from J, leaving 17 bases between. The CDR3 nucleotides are TGTGCCAGCAGCTTAGCACTGTTACAGGGTGGTTACGAGCAGTACTTC. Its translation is CASSLALLQGGYEQYF.

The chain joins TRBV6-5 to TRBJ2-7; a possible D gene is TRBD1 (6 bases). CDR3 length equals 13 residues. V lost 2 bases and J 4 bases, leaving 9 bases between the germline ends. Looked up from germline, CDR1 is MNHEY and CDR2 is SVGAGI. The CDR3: CASSYNRVYEQYF. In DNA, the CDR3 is TGTGCCAGCAGTTACAACAGGGTGTACGAGCAGTACTTC.

CDR3 sequence: CASSLGLNSPLHF. DNA for the CDR3: TGTGCCAGCAGCCTGGGCCTAAATTCACCCCTCCACTTT. The V call is TRBV5-6, the J call TRBJ1-6; D gene unclear. The CDR3 is 13 amino acids. CDR1 SGHDT and CDR2 YYEEEE come from the germline V gene. Trimming pared 4 bases from V and 7 bases from J, leaving 9 bases between. The full variable domain, in which reference TRBV5-6 and TRBJ1-6 provide the parts outside the CDR3, is DAGVTQSPTHLIKTRGQQVTLRCSPKSGHDTVSWYQQALGQGPQFIFQYYEEEERQRGNFPDRFSGHQFPNYSSELNVNALLLGDSALYLCASSLGLNSPLHFGNGTRLTVT.